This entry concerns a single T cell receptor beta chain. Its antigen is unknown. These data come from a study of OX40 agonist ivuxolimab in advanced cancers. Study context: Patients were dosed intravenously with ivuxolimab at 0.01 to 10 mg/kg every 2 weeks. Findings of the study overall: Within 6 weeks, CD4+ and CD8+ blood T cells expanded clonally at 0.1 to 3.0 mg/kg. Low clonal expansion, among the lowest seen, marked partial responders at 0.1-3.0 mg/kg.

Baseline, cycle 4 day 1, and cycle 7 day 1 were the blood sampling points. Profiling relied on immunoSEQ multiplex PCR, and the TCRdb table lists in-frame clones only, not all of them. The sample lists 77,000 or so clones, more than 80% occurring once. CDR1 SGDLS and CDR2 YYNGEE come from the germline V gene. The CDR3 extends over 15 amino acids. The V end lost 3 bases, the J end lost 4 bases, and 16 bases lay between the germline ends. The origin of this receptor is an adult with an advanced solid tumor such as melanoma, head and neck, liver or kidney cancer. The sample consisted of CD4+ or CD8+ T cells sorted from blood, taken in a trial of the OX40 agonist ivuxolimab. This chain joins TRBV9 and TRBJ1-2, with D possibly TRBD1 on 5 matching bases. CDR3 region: CASSAQTDLSYGYTF. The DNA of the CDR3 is TGTGCCAGCAGCGCCCAGACAGACCTCTCCTATGGCTACACCTTC. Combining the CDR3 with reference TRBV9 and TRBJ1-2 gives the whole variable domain DSGVTQTPKHLITATGQRVTLRCSPRSGDLSVYWYQQSLDQGLQFLIQYYNGEERAKGNILERFSAQQFPDLHSELNLSSLELGDSALYFCASSAQTDLSYGYTFGSGTRLTVV.